This T cell receptor (beta chain) was recorded in a study of T-cell memory formation after mild COVID-19 (dated by TCRdb to about 2021). Background on the whole study: TCR sequence clusters from the two donors were found to be largely donor specific. Longitudinal TCRalpha and TCRbeta repertoire sequencing tracked T-cell clones expanding and contracting after mild COVID-19 in a couple of donors. The cohort was made up of two young adult volunteers, one female and one male, who were previously healthy. What the research found in general, with its limitations: The second-wave clones that peaked on day 37 were not confirmed to be SARS-CoV-2 specific. Contracting CD4+ clones turned up mainly in the CM and EM memory subsets, whereas EMRA was where CD8+ clones were enriched. The study covered only a couple of mild cases, and larger cohorts including severe cases with pre-infection samples were considered necessary. From day 15 to 85, contracting clones showed balanced CD4/CD8 phenotypes, whereas a second wave of clones that expanded from day 15 to 37 leaned towards CD4+. Some responding clones were detected in pre-infection memory, suggesting pre-existing cross-reactive memory T cells joined the SARS-CoV-2 response.

This clonotype was detected only a few times. There is no known antigen for this receptor. No qualities accompany the bases; no much larger clone lies one base away. Counted from cysteine to phenylalanine, this CDR3 has 17 amino acids. Only the CDR3 DNA stays, 51 bases, in frame from base 1. The germline V gene yields KGHSH for CDR1 and LQKENI for CDR2. V drops 2 bases and J drops 6 bases, leaving 20 bases in between. TCRdb lists the instrument as Illumina NovaSeq 6000. Using 5'RACE with constant-segment primers, TCRalpha and TCRbeta cDNA libraries were constructed, with sample barcodes and unique molecular identifiers added in the process. Trizol reagent was used to extract RNA from every sample. Amplification of the libraries took two PCR steps, and the second step added a second sample barcode plus Illumina TruSeq adapters. Libraries were sequenced on an Illumina NovaSeq with 2 x 150 bp paired-end reads. As for the authors' bioinformatics: With migec v1.2.7, reads were demultiplexed and then collapsed into UMI-guided consensus sequences. Using mixcr v2.1.11, UMI consensuses were aligned to TRA and TRB V and J templates and then assembled into clonotypes. Clonotypes were classified as expanded or contracted when called significant by both edgeR and NoisET, with noise models trained on biological replicates. For edgeR calls, the cutoffs were a false discovery rate-adjusted p below 0.01 and a log2 fold-change threshold of 1. As an exploratory analysis of dynamics, max-normalized trajectories of the 1000 most abundant clonotypes were examined by PCA with hierarchical clustering. Separately sequenced CD4+ and CD8+ repertoires were used to assign the CD4 or CD8 phenotype of responding clones. TCRdb cleaned the public reads at Q25 with fastp, built clones with MiXCR and kept in-frame beta chains. Rows matching on CDR3 protein sequence are summarized as one entry with the most common DNA and genes. The V and J calls were determined by TCRdb, not by the authors. Recorded for this sample are tens of thousands of distinct CDR3 sequences; about 13% of them occurred a single time. The ten most abundant clones make up 25% to 35% of the sample.

Ficoll-Paque density gradient centrifugation was the method used to isolate PBMCs. This receptor was obtained from an adult woman who had mild COVID-19 (a few samples of this study predate the infection). The sample titles of this study are shuffled in the database, so cell type and time point are left out; the donor was told from shared clones. Sequencing used PBMCs or a T cell subset sorted from them (not recorded which). This chain is built from TRBV18 and TRBJ2-1; a tentative D call is TRBD2 (6 bases match). The CDR3 has the sequence CASSPLPLTGVGNEQFF. The DNA is TGTGCCAGCTCACCATTACCTCTGACGGGAGTGGGCAATGAGCAGTTCTTC.